The sequence of this TCR beta chain was determined in a study of T cells in Graves' hyperthyroidism and ophthalmopathy. Whole-study findings and limits: Using 13 V-J features, a model discriminated ophthalmopathy from stable hyperthyroidism. For ophthalmopathy, model prediction preceded onset by a median 6.5 months. In blood, most of the thyroid clonotypes expanded above 0.001 were also present.

Diagnosing involved the use of clinical symptoms, serum thyroxine and TRAb, thyroid ultrasound and orbital computed tomography. Authors of the study amplified TCR beta CDR3 regions from RNA transcripts. First-round RT-PCR targeting the TCR CDR3 was performed with the HTBI primer set. TCRdb processed the multiplex PCR reads anew with MiXCR; each CDR3 protein has one entry. The sample records 500,000 to 600,000 distinct CDR3 sequences, approximately 49% being singletons. To note about this clonotype: Its target is not known. With a much larger clone just one base away, this may be a read error.

Germline-derived CDR1 and CDR2 are DFQATT and SNEGSKA (reference sequence). The CDR3 consists of 14 residues. V shed 5 bases, J shed 3 bases, and the junction held 6 bases outside the gene matches. J is TRBJ2-5 and V is TRBV20-1, with 10 positions matching TRBD2. Sequences were obtained from peripheral blood or thyroid tissue (not recorded which). The TCR was taken from an adult woman with Graves' disease, either hyperthyroidism or ophthalmopathy (not recorded which). The CDR3 region is CSAFSGTSEETQYF. Here the CDR3 DNA reads TGCAGTGCTTTTTCTGGGACTAGCGAAGAGACCCAGTACTTC.